This T cell receptor beta chain is from a study of T cells in women clearing cervical HPV infection. The CDR3 has 13 residues. The junction had 8 bases not matched to a gene; V was cut back by 9 bases and J by 4 bases. Germline values: CDR1 LNHDA, CDR2 SQIVND (reference sequence). Sequenced by immunoSEQ multiplex PCR; TCRdb stores in-frame clones only, minus some. The sample has tens of thousands of clones, and its top ten clones hold about 6%. On this clone itself: The read terminates 3 residues ahead of where the CDR3 ends, so the germline J gene completes it.

This clonotype was sampled from a woman aged 18 to 69 with a cervical HPV16 infection that either progressed to CIN3+ or cleared (not recorded which). Sequencing was done on a sample of blood buffy coat. The chain carries TRBV19 and TRBJ2-5, with TRBD2 matching 7 bases. CDR3 loop: CASRNWGGETQYF. The sequenced CDR3 bases are TGTGCCAGCAGAAACTGGGGGGGAGAGACC.